Reported below is one TCR beta chain. As processed by the authors: Scientists estimated how many nucleated cells there were by amplifying reference gene primers. Data came from immunoSEQ multiplex PCR; TCRdb stores just in-frame clones and leaves some out. V and J calls and clone size follow that table, whereas D and trimming were derived from the DNA. The sample lists roughly 120,000 clones; 85% were seen once. This CDR3 comprises 14 residues. Per the germline V gene, CDR1 is MRHNA and CDR2 is SNTAGT. The V end lost 5 bases, the J end lost 2 bases, and 10 bases lay between the germline ends. The sample originates from a study of blood T cell repertoires in COVID-19. Study-wide background: Specimens from acute and convalescent COVID-19 originated in the United States, Italy and Spain. T cells, B-cell-depleted T cells, or PBMCs provided the cDNA or gDNA that served as material.

The TCR originated in an elderly man with acute or convalescent COVID-19. V usage is TRBV6-4 and J usage is TRBJ2-1; D perhaps matches TRBD2 (6 bases). The sample consisted of peripheral blood. The CDR3 sequence is CASSPSGPYNEQFF. CDR3 bases: TGTGCCAGCAGTCCGAGCGGGCCCTACAATGAGCAGTTCTTC.